The 7 T cell receptor beta chains listed next were all sequenced from one sample in a study of blood T cell repertoires in COVID-19. Clones were sequenced by immunoSEQ multiplex PCR, and TCRdb holds only the in-frame ones, with some missing. The sample has some 81,000 clones, 80% to 95% seen once. Material: peripheral blood. All receptors come from a woman aged 50 to 60 in a cohort sampled during active COVID-19.

The chain couples TRBV11-2 to TRBJ1-2, with D uncertain. Trimming cost V 0 bases and J 8 bases, with 7 bases left between them. The CDR3 contains 12 residues. Looked up from germline, CDR1 is SGHAT and CDR2 is FQNNGV. In nucleotides, the CDR3 is TGTGCCAGCAGCTTAGAGGCGGCGGGCTACACCTTC. Its translation: CASSLEAAGYTF.

The V and J genes are TRBV11-2 and TRBJ2-2, with 7 bases identical to TRBD1. The CDR3 has 14 amino acids. Germline trimming cut 8 bases from V and 6 bases from J; bases unmatched to any gene: 9. Germline V gene data show CDR1 as SGHAT and CDR2 as FQNNGV. The CDR3 loop is CASGEGAVPGELFF. CDR3 bases: TGTGCCAGCGGTGAGGGGGCCGTACCCGGGGAGCTGTTTTTT. Full variable domain (rest looked up from reference TRBV11-2 and TRBJ2-2): EAGVAQSPRYKIIEKRQSVAFWCNPISGHATLYWYQQILGQGPKLLIQFQNNGVVDDSQLPKDRFSAERLKGVDSTLKIQPAKLEDSAVYLCASGEGAVPGELFFGEGSRLTVL.

The chain is built from TRBV28 and TRBJ1-4; D possibly corresponds to TRBD1 (6 bases). This CDR3 is 14 amino acids long. Deletions cut 3 bases from V and 5 bases from J, with 10 bases between. The germline V gene has CDR1 MDHEN and CDR2 SYDVKM. The CDR3 DNA reads TGTGCCAGCAGTTTCGACAGGAGCAATGAAAAACTGTTTTTT. This codes for CASSFDRSNEKLFF.

This chain uses TRBV5-1 with TRBJ2-7; 10 positions match TRBD2. Germline CDR1 and CDR2: SGHRS and YFSETQ. The CDR3 covers 15 residues. Trimming took 0 bases from V and 3 from J; bases not matched to a gene: 3. DNA for the CDR3: TGCGCCAGCAGCTTGGGGTCTAGCGGGAGCTACGAGCAGTACTTC. Protein: CASSLGSSGSYEQYF.

The chain employs TRBV28 and TRBJ2-7; 10 bases map to TRBD2. V was clipped by 3 bases and J by 3 bases; unmatched bases: 8. The CDR3 is made up of 16 amino acids. Germline CDR1 and CDR2: MDHEN and SYDVKM. Here the CDR3 DNA reads TGTGCCAGCAGTTTGGAGGCAGCGGGAGGGCTCTACGAGCAGTACTTC. Protein sequence: CASSLEAAGGLYEQYF.

The V gene is TRBV5-8, the J gene TRBJ2-3; maybe TRBD2 (6 bases). V shed 4 bases and J shed 1 base, with 10 bases lying between them. The germline CDR1 and CDR2 sequences are SGHTS and YDEGEE. The CDR3 runs to 14 residues. CDR3 residues: CASSRRAGTDTQYF. The DNA for the CDR3 is TGTGCCAGCAGCCGGAGGGCGGGCACAGATACGCAGTATTTT.

The V gene is TRBV25-1, the J gene TRBJ2-1; D is ambiguous. The CDR3 extends over 13 amino acids. The germline gives CDR1 MGHDK, CDR2 SYGVNS. V lost 0 bases and J lost 5, with 5 bases in between. The DNA of the CDR3 is TGTGCCAGCAGTGAATATCCTAACAATGAGCAGTTCTTC. This sequence encodes CASSEYPNNEQFF.